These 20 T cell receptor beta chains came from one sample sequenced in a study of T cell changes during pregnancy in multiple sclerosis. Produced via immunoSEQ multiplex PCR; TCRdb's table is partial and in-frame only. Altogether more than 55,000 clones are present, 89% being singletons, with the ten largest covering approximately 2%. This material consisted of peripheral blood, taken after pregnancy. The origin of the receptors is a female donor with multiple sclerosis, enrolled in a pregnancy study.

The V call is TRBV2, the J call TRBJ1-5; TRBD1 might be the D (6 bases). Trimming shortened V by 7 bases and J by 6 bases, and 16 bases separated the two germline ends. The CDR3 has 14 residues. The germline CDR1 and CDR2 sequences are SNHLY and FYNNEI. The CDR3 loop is CASTSTGKGQPQHF. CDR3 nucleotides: TGTGCCAGCACCAGTACAGGGAAGGGTCAGCCCCAGCATTTT.

The CDR3 is CASSKGQADTGELFF. The CDR3 DNA reads as TGCGCCAGCAGCAAGGGACAGGCGGACACCGGGGAGCTGTTTTTT. The rearrangement links TRBV5-1 to TRBJ2-2; the match to TRBD1 covers 8 bases. The CDR3 contains 15 residues. Germline loops: CDR1 SGHRS, CDR2 YFSETQ. Unmatched junction bases numbered 5, after V lost 4 bases and J lost 3 bases.

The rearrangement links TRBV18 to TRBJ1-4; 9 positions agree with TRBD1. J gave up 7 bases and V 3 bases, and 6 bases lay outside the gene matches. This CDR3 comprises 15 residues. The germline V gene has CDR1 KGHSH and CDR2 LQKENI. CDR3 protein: CASSPPGQGGEKLFF. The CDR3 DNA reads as TGTGCCAGCTCACCGCCGGGACAGGGCGGTGAAAAACTGTTTTTT.

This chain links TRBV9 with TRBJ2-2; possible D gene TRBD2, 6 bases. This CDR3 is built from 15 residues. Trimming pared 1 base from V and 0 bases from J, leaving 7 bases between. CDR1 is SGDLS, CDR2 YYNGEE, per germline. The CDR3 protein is CASSVRGTNTGELFF. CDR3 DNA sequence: TGTGCCAGCAGCGTACGGGGGACGAACACCGGGGAGCTGTTTTTT.

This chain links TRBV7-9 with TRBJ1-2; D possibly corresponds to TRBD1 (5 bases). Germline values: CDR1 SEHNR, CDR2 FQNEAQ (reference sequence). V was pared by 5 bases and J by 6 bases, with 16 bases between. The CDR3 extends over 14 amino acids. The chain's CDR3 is CASSILPGENGYTF. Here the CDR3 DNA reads TGTGCCAGCAGCATCTTGCCGGGGGAAAATGGCTACACCTTC.

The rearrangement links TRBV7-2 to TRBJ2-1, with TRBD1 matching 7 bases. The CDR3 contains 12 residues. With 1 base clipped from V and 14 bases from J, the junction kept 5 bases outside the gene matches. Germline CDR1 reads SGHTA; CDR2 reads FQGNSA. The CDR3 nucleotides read TGTGCCAGCAGCTTAGAGGACAGGTCGGAGTTCTTC. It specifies CASSLEDRSEFF. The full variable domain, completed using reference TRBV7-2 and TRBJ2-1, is GAGVSQSPSNKVTEKGKDVELRCDPISGHTALYWYRQSLGQGLEFLIYFQGNSAPDKSGLPSDRFSAERTGGSVSTLTIQRTQQEDSAVYLCASSLEDRSEFFGPGTRLTVL.

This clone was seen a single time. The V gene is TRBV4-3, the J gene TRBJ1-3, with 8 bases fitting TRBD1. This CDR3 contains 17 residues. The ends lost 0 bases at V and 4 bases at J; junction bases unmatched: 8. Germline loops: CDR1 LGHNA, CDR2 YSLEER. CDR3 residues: CASSQDRGRGHGNTIYF. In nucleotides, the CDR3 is TGCGCCAGCAGCCAAGACCGAGGCAGGGGGCACGGAAACACCATATATTTT.

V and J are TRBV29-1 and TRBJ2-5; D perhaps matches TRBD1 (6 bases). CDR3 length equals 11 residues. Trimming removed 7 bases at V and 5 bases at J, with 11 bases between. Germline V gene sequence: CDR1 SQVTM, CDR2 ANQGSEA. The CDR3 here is CSGYREETQYF. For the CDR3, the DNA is TGCAGCGGTTACAGGGAGGAGACCCAGTACTTC.

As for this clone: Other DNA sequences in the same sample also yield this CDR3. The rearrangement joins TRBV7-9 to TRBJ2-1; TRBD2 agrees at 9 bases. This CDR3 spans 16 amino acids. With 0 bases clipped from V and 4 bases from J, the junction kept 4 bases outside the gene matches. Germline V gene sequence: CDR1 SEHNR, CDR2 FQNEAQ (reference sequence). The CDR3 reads CASSLALAGTYNEQFF. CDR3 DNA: TGTGCCAGCAGCTTAGCCCTAGCGGGGACTTACAATGAGCAGTTCTTC.

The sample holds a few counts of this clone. The CDR3 spells CASSLRGGNNIQYF. The CDR3 DNA reads TGTGCCAGCAGCTTACGGGGTGGGAATAACATTCAGTACTTC. The gene calls are TRBV7-2 and TRBJ2-4, with a tentative D call TRBD2 (5 bases). Trimming shortened V by 2 bases and J by 7 bases, and 12 bases separated the two germline ends. This CDR3 comprises 14 residues. From germline, CDR1 is SGHTA and CDR2 FQGNSA.

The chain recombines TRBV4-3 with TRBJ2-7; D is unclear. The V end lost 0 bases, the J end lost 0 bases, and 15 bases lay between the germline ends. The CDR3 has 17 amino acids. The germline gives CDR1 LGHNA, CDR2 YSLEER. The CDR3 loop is CASSQDLVYFTSYEQYF. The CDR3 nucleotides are TGCGCCAGCAGCCAAGATCTGGTATACTTCACCTCCTACGAGCAGTACTTC.

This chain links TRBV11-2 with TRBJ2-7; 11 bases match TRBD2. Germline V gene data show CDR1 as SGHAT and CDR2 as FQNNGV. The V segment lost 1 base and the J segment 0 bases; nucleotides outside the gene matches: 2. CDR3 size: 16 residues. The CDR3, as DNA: TGTGCCAGCAGCTTAGGACTAGCGGGGCTCTCCTACGAGCAGTACTTC. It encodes CASSLGLAGLSYEQYF.

This CDR3 reads CASSPGSRGGSPGELFF. For the CDR3, the DNA is TGCGCCAGCAGCCCCGGCTCGCGGGGGGGGTCCCCCGGGGAGCTGTTTTTT. The chain carries TRBV4-1 and TRBJ2-2, with 9 bases lining up with TRBD2. Germline V gene sequence: CDR1 MGHRA, CDR2 YSYEKL. V shed 4 bases, J shed 6 bases, and the junction held 12 bases outside the gene matches. The CDR3 has 17 residues.

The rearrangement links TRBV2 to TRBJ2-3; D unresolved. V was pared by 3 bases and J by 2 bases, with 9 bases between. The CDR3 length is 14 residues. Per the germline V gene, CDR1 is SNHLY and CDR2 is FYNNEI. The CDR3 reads CASSEEDFTDTQYF. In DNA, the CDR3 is TGTGCCAGCAGTGAGGAAGACTTCACAGATACGCAGTATTTT.

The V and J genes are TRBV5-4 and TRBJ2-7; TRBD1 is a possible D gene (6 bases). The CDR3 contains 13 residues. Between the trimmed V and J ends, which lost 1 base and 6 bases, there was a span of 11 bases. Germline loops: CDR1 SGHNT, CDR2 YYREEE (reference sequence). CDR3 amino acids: CASSLRQDLEQYF. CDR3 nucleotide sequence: TGTGCCAGCAGCTTGAGACAGGATCTCGAGCAGTACTTC.

CDR3 DNA sequence: TGTGCCTGGAGTGTACGGGGGTCGCCCGGCAATCAGCCCCAGCATTTT. Encoded protein: CAWSVRGSPGNQPQHF. The V call is TRBV30, the J call TRBJ1-5; the D gene is possibly TRBD1 (5 bases). There are 16 residues in the CDR3. Germline-derived CDR1 and CDR2 are GTSNPN and SVGIG (reference sequence). Trimming removed 0 bases at V and 2 bases at J, with 14 bases between.

The CDR3 spells CASSTGGLAGRKNIQYF. The CDR3 DNA reads as TGTGCCAGTAGTACCGGTGGGCTAGCGGGGCGGAAGAACATTCAGTACTTC. The rearrangement uses TRBV19 and TRBJ2-4; TRBD2 matches 9 bases. Germline CDR1 is LNHDA and CDR2 is SQIVND (reference sequence). The CDR3 has 17 amino acids. V shed 4 bases, J shed 7 bases, and the junction held 14 bases outside the gene matches.

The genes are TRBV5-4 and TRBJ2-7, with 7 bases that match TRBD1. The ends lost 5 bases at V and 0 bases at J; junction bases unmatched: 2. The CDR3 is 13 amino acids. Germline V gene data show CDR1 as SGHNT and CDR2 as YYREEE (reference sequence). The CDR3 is CASSTGDSYEQYF. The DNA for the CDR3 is TGTGCCAGCAGTACAGGGGACTCCTACGAGCAGTACTTC.

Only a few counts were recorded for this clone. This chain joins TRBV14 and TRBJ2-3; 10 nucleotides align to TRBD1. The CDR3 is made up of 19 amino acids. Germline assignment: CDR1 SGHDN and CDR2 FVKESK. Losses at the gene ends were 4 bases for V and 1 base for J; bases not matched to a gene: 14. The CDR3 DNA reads TGTGCCAGCAGCCCGGAGACAGGGGGCCTCCCTGCGCGCACAGATACGCAGTATTTT. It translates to CASSPETGGLPARTDTQYF. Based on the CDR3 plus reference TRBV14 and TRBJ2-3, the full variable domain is EAGVTQFPSHSVIEKGQTVTLRCDPISGHDNLYWYRRVMGKEIKFLLHFVKESKQDESGMPNNRFLAERTGGTYSTLKVQPAELEDSGVYFCASSPETGGLPARTDTQYFGPGTRLTVL.

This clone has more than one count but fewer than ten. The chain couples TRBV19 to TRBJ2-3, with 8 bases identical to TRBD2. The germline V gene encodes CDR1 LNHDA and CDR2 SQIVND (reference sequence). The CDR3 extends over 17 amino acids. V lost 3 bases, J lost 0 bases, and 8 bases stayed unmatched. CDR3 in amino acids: CASSISGVAGSTDTQYF. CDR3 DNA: TGTGCCAGTAGTATCAGTGGTGTAGCGGGGAGCACAGATACGCAGTATTTT.